Listed here are 30 T cell receptor beta chains from one sample, sequenced in a study of beta chain features in type 1 diabetes (dated by TCRdb to the late 2010s). On the study overall, not on this receptor specifically: A moderate but significant shortening of TCRB CDR3 length was observed in type 1 diabetes patients in all four CD4+ subsets.

Library preparation was by the immunoSEQ multiplex PCR assay. The entire amount of isolated RNA was reverse transcribed using the High Capacity cDNA Reverse Transcription Kit, so the sequenced TCRB transcripts were expressed ones. TCRdb mirrors the immuneACCESS table, restricted to in-frame sequences. Some clones are absent from its copies; in checked studies, under half trace to an unresolved V gene, and the reason for the others is unknown. In this sample the table shows hundreds of thousands of clones, more than 13% of which occur a single time. The ten largest account for approximately 0.043% of the sample. No antigens are known for them. The sequencing sample was made of naive CD4+ T cells from blood. According to the study, the label for this sample's cell subset or site signals: true naive CD4+ T cells. The receptors originated from a man between 18 and 29 years old with type 1 diabetes.

This chain connects TRBV5-6 to TRBJ1-2, with a possible D match to TRBD1 (5 bases). The V gene lost 5 bases and the J gene lost 4 bases, with 15 bases spanning the gap. Germline CDR1 SGHDT, CDR2 YYEEEE. The CDR3 loop spans 14 amino acids. The CDR3 protein is CASRGTANSYGYTF. CDR3 nucleotides: TGTGCCAGCAGGGGGACGGCCAATTCCTATGGCTACACCTTC.

This clone was observed a handful of times. The junction does not match germline at one end; this may be a read error. The gene calls are TRBV6-5 and TRBJ1-2; weak D call: TRBD1 (6 bases). This CDR3 contains 14 residues. The germline V gene encodes CDR1 MNHEY and CDR2 SVGAGI. The CDR3 is CASSEPGHPSLVAF. In DNA form, the CDR3 reads TGTGCCAGCAGTGAACCGGGACACCCAAGCCTTGTGGCCTTC.

This clone has only a few counts. The V gene is TRBV5-4, the J gene TRBJ2-3; weak D call: TRBD1 (6 bases). The CDR3 runs 18 residues. Trimming took off 2 bases at V and 1 base at J, with 20 bases between the two ends. Germline CDR1 reads SGHNT; CDR2 reads YYREEE (reference sequence). CDR3 region: CASSFGAGVRVRTDTQYF. The CDR3 DNA is TGTGCCAGCAGCTTTGGGGCAGGGGTACGAGTACGCACAGATACGCAGTATTTT.

This clone was recorded a few times. The V call is TRBV18, the J call TRBJ2-1; D is ambiguous. The CDR3 length is 14 residues. From germline, CDR1 is KGHSH and CDR2 LQKENI. V lost 2 bases and J 8 bases, leaving 13 bases between the germline ends. The CDR3 nucleotides are TGTGCCAGCTCACCAGCGACCCGAAGGGATGAGCAGTTCTTC. Its protein product is CASSPATRRDEQFF.

Points on this clone: In the same sample, other DNA sequences code for this CDR3. The chain recombines TRBV9 with TRBJ2-5, with D hard to call. The V end lost 0 bases, the J end lost 0 bases, and 6 bases lay between the germline ends. Germline V gives CDR1 SGDLS, CDR2 YYNGEE. This CDR3 spans 14 amino acids. The CDR3 here is CASSVGGYQETQYF. DNA of the CDR3: TGTGCCAGCAGCGTAGGTGGGTACCAAGAGACCCAGTACTTC.

The chain links TRBV27 to TRBJ2-1, with 14 bases matching TRBD2. V lost 8 bases to trimming and J lost 3 bases; unmatched junction nucleotides: 12. The CDR3 runs to 18 residues. Germline loops: CDR1 MNHEY, CDR2 SMNVEV (reference sequence). The DNA for the CDR3 is TGTGCCAGCGGGTTGGGACTAGCGGGAGAGAACCTCTACAATGAGCAGTTCTTC. Its translation is CASGLGLAGENLYNEQFF.

This clone came up a few times. This chain joins TRBV7-2 and TRBJ1-6, with 7 nucleotides matching TRBD1. The germline V gene encodes CDR1 SGHTA and CDR2 FQGNSA. This CDR3 is 17 amino acids long. V shed 5 bases and J 3 bases; nucleotides not matched to a gene: 10. The CDR3 DNA sequence: TGTGCCAGCAGCCCCCGGACAGGCCTTCTCTATAATTCACCCCTCCACTTT. Translating gives CASSPRTGLLYNSPLHF.

This clone was detected a few times. The rearrangement links TRBV19 to TRBJ2-1; D ambiguous. V was cut by 3 bases and J by 8 bases, with 8 bases left in between. Germline V gene sequence: CDR1 LNHDA, CDR2 SQIVND (reference sequence). This CDR3 is 12 amino acids long. CDR3 amino acids: CASSIVIHEQFF. In nucleotides, the CDR3 is TGTGCCAGTAGTATTGTCATTCATGAGCAGTTCTTC.

This clone has just a few counts. V gene TRBV30 combines with J gene TRBJ1-5; D gene unclear. Per the germline V gene, CDR1 is GTSNPN and CDR2 is SVGIG (reference sequence). The CDR3 has 13 amino acids. V was clipped by 3 bases and J by 4 bases, with 10 bases between them. In nucleotides, the CDR3 is TGTGCCTGGAGCCTACTCCCGAATCAGCCCCAGCATTTT. As protein: CAWSLLPNQPQHF. Together with reference TRBV30 and TRBJ1-5, the CDR3 gives the full variable domain: SQTIHQWPATLVQPVGSPLSLECTVEGTSNPNLYWYRQAAGRGLQLLFYSVGIGQISSEVPQNLSASRPQDRQFILSSKKLLLSDSGFYLCAWSLLPNQPQHFGDGTRLSIL.

As for this clone: One junction end disagrees with the germline gene, perhaps due to a read error. The rearrangement uses TRBV2 and TRBJ2-3, with D uncertain. The CDR3 is made up of 10 amino acids. Germline-derived CDR1 and CDR2 are SNHLY and FYNNEI. The CDR3 region is CASSEAGIIF. DNA for the CDR3: TGTGCCAGCAGTGAAGCGGGGATAATTTTT.

The CDR3 nucleotides read TGTGCCAGCAGTACGGGACTAGGGAGGCGGGAGCAGTACTTC. This encodes CASSTGLGRREQYF. V and J are TRBV6-5 and TRBJ2-7, with 8 nucleotides matching TRBD2. This CDR3 contains 14 residues. Trimming at V came to 5 bases and at J to 7 bases, leaving 10 bases not matched to a gene. Germline lookup yields CDR1 MNHEY and CDR2 SVGAGI.

The genes are TRBV27 and TRBJ2-7, with TRBD1 as a possible D gene (6 bases). Germline V gives CDR1 MNHEY, CDR2 SMNVEV (reference sequence). There are 14 residues in the CDR3. V was cut by 2 bases and J by 7 bases, with 15 bases left in between. Here the CDR3 reads CASSLLQGWGEQYF. The CDR3 DNA reads TGTGCCAGCAGTTTACTACAGGGATGGGGAGAGCAGTACTTC.

This clone was seen only a few times. V gene TRBV5-1 combines with J gene TRBJ1-2, with TRBD1 as a possible D gene (5 bases). V lost 0 bases to trimming and J lost 2 bases, with 14 bases between them. This CDR3 is 16 amino acids long. The V gene's germline CDR1 is SGHRS and CDR2 YFSETQ. The chain's CDR3 is CASSLAGGGQNYGYTF. CDR3 coding DNA: TGCGCCAGCAGCTTGGCCGGTGGGGGTCAAAACTATGGCTACACCTTC.

The J gene is TRBJ1-1, the V gene TRBV7-9; 7 bases are a match to TRBD1. Germline lookup yields CDR1 SEHNR and CDR2 FQNEAQ (reference sequence). This CDR3 has 14 residues. Trimming at V came to 5 bases and at J to 6 bases, leaving 9 bases not matched to a gene. This CDR3 reads CASSTQGVMAEAFF. CDR3 coding DNA: TGTGCCAGCAGCACCCAGGGGGTTATGGCTGAAGCTTTCTTT.

A few counts support this clone. The gene calls are TRBV5-1 and TRBJ2-5, with 12 positions matching TRBD1. This CDR3 spans 16 amino acids. Germline CDR1 SGHRS, CDR2 YFSETQ. The V segment lost 0 bases and the J segment 4 bases; nucleotides outside the gene matches: 4. CDR3 DNA sequence: TGCGCCAGCAGCTTGGCCGGGACAGGGGGCGGAGAGACCCAGTACTTC. Encoded protein: CASSLAGTGGGETQYF. The whole variable domain, filled in from reference TRBV5-1 and TRBJ2-5, reads KAGVTQTPRYLIKTRGQQVTLSCSPISGHRSVSWYQQTPGQGLQFLFEYFSETQRNKGNFPGRFSGRQFSNSRSEMNVSTLELGDSALYLCASSLAGTGGGETQYFGPGTRLLVL.

The rearrangement joins TRBV7-2 to TRBJ2-2; 10 bases align to TRBD2. This CDR3 comprises 15 residues. Germline loops: CDR1 SGHTA, CDR2 FQGNSA. The junction had 2 bases not matched to a gene; V was cut back by 2 bases and J by 5 bases. The DNA for the CDR3 is TGTGCCAGCAGCTTACTAGCGGGAGTTACCGGGGAGCTGTTTTTT. It yields the protein CASSLLAGVTGELFF. Variable domain in full (rest from reference TRBV7-2 and TRBJ2-2): GAGVSQSPSNKVTEKGKDVELRCDPISGHTALYWYRQSLGQGLEFLIYFQGNSAPDKSGLPSDRFSAERTGGSVSTLTIQRTQQEDSAVYLCASSLLAGVTGELFFGEGSRLTVL.

The chain combines TRBV10-3 with TRBJ1-1; D gene uncertain. CDR1 and CDR2 (germline): ENHRY, SYGVKD. The CDR3 contains 11 residues. The ends were cut back, 4 bases at V and 4 bases at J, with 4 bases in the middle. The CDR3 nucleotides are TGTGCCATCAGTGCCTCCACTGAAGCTTTCTTT. As protein: CAISASTEAFF.

V gene TRBV6-1 combines with J gene TRBJ2-1; D possibly corresponds to TRBD2 (5 bases). V lost 5 bases and J 9 bases, leaving 8 bases between the germline ends. Germline V gives CDR1 MNHNS, CDR2 SASEGT. The CDR3 totals 11 residues. CDR3 residues: CASSLTSEQFF. CDR3 nucleotide sequence: TGTGCCAGCAGTCTCACTAGTGAGCAGTTCTTC.

In this sample, this clone turned up a few times. This sequence joins TRBV23-1 and TRBJ2-7; no clear D. TRBV23-1 is filed as an ORF, its function uncertain. CDR3 length: 15 residues. V shed 5 bases and J shed 1 base, with 15 bases lying between them. Here the CDR3 reads CASSEPTVLSYEQYF. The DNA for the CDR3 is TGCGCCAGCAGTGAGCCCACAGTACTATCCTACGAGCAGTACTTC.

In its sample, this clone was seen a few times. The chain employs TRBV5-1 and TRBJ2-1; possible D gene TRBD1, 5 bases. CDR1 SGHRS and CDR2 YFSETQ come from the germline V gene. There are 14 residues in the CDR3. Deletions cut 0 bases from V and 7 bases from J, with 11 bases between. The CDR3 sequence: CASSLGQTANEQFF. In DNA form, the CDR3 reads TGCGCCAGCAGCTTGGGACAGACGGCAAATGAGCAGTTCTTC.

This clone was observed a handful of times. The chain combines TRBV20-1 with TRBJ2-4; no definite D call. In germline, CDR1 is DFQATT, CDR2 SNEGSKA (reference sequence). V dropped 7 bases and J dropped 5 bases, with 9 bases sitting between them. The CDR3 runs to 11 residues. In DNA, the CDR3 is TGCAGTGGGGCTAACCAAAACATTCAGTACTTC. Amino acid sequence: CSGANQNIQYF.

V gene TRBV5-4 combines with J gene TRBJ2-5; possibly TRBD2 for D (6 bases). Trimming pared 4 bases from V and 5 bases from J, leaving 18 bases between. This CDR3 contains 15 residues. Germline loops: CDR1 SGHNT, CDR2 YYREEE (reference sequence). Written as DNA, the CDR3 is TGTGCCAGCAGCGGGGACTTGTACAACGTGGAGACCCAGTACTTC. It encodes CASSGDLYNVETQYF.

The chain has TRBV9 and TRBJ2-2; TRBD1 or TRBD2 may be the D gene (5 bases each). The CDR3 has 15 residues. With 7 bases removed from V and 2 bases from J, the gap between germline ends came to 15 bases. Germline CDR1 SGDLS, CDR2 YYNGEE. The CDR3 DNA is TGTGCCAGCCAGGGTTTGGGACCTAACACCGGGGAGCTGTTTTTT. Translation gives CASQGLGPNTGELFF. Looking up the rest from reference TRBV9 and TRBJ2-2 gives the full variable domain: DSGVTQTPKHLITATGQRVTLRCSPRSGDLSVYWYQQSLDQGLQFLIQYYNGEERAKGNILERFSAQQFPDLHSELNLSSLELGDSALYFCASQGLGPNTGELFFGEGSRLTVL.

This clone has just a few counts. The rearrangement links TRBV4-2 to TRBJ1-5, with D unresolved. The CDR3 extends over 16 amino acids. CDR1 LGHNA and CDR2 YNFKEQ come from the germline V gene. V was trimmed by 4 bases and J by 0 bases, leaving 13 bases between them. CDR3 DNA sequence: TGTGCCAGCAGCCGGAGAGGCGGGGATAGCAATCAGCCCCAGCATTTT. It specifies CASSRRGGDSNQPQHF.

Note on this clone: A junction boundary mismatches the germline segment, possibly from a read error. At the DNA level, this CDR3 is encoded by other sequences in the same sample as well. The J gene is TRBJ2-4, the V gene TRBV4-1; 7 bases align to TRBD2. CDR1 is MGHRA, CDR2 YSYEKL, per germline. This CDR3 is 17 amino acids long. The CDR3 bases are TGCGCCAGCAGCCAACCTCGAGCGGGGAGGGCCAAAAACATTCAGTACTTT. Translating it yields CASSQPRAGRAKNIQYF.

The CDR3 protein is CASSQEYNEQFF. The DNA for the CDR3 is TGTGCCAGCAGCCAAGAGTACAATGAGCAGTTCTTC. The genes are TRBV4-2 and TRBJ2-1; no clear D gene. From germline, CDR1 is LGHNA and CDR2 YNFKEQ. The CDR3 is 12 amino acids. The V end was cut by 0 bases, the J end by 4 bases, with 1 base between.

There are a few counts of this clone. The V gene is TRBV5-1, the J gene TRBJ1-2; TRBD1 might be the D (6 bases). Trimming stripped 2 bases from V and 6 bases from J, with 11 bases between. CDR1 is SGHRS and CDR2 is YFSETQ in the germline V gene. The CDR3 has 13 amino acids. The CDR3 sequence is CASSLNRADGYTF. The CDR3 coding sequence is TGCGCCAGCAGCTTAAACAGGGCGGATGGCTACACCTTC.

The V gene is TRBV29-1, the J gene TRBJ1-4, with TRBD1 as a possible D gene (6 bases). The germline gives CDR1 SQVTM, CDR2 ANQGSEA. There are 16 residues in the CDR3. V was cut by 0 bases and J by 10 bases, with 21 bases left in between. The chain's CDR3 is CSVEDSFRQGGGKLFF. CDR3 sequence (DNA): TGCAGCGTTGAAGATAGTTTTCGGCAGGGAGGGGGAAAACTGTTTTTT.

The V gene is TRBV5-1, the J gene TRBJ2-1; D gene ambiguous. The CDR3 length is 13 residues. CDR1 and CDR2 (germline): SGHRS, YFSETQ. V shed 4 bases and J shed 6 bases, with 11 bases lying between them. Here the CDR3 reads CASSPLPPNEQFF. For the CDR3, the DNA is TGCGCCAGCAGCCCGCTCCCCCCCAATGAGCAGTTCTTC.

This clone was counted a few times. This sequence joins TRBV5-1 and TRBJ1-2, with D perhaps TRBD1 (6 bases). Trimming left V 0 bases short and J 2 bases short, with 8 bases between. Germline CDR1 and CDR2: SGHRS and YFSETQ. This CDR3 region has 14 residues. CDR3 sequence: CASSLGQANYGYTF. As DNA, the CDR3 is TGCGCCAGCAGCTTGGGACAGGCCAACTATGGCTACACCTTC.